What follows are 15 T cell receptor beta chains derived from one specimen sequenced in a study of T cells in Graves' hyperthyroidism and ophthalmopathy (dated by TCRdb to the late 2010s). The library was made by multiplex PCR. Instrument used: Illumina HiSeq 2000. The TCR beta CDR3 regions were amplified from RNA transcripts. A first-round RT-PCR of the TCR CDR3 used the HTBI primer set with the Qiagen OneStep RT-PCR kit. The raw public reads went through TCRdb reprocessing: fastp at Q25, MiXCR clone calling, in-frame beta chains kept. Rows with a matching CDR3 protein are joined into one entry that keeps the most common DNA and genes. The sample table records around 500,000 distinct CDR3 sequences; about 15% of these occur just once. The ten largest clonotypes hold approximately 32% of the sample. Sequenced input: blood. These receptors were taken from a woman in her 30s with Graves' ophthalmopathy.

The chain joins TRBV5-1 to TRBJ1-1, with D tentatively TRBD1 (5 bases). The CDR3 consists of 17 residues. Germline V gives CDR1 SGHRS, CDR2 YFSETQ. Trimming removed 0 bases at V and 5 bases at J, with 20 bases between. The CDR3 DNA follows: TGCGCCAGCAGCTTGGGGCGGTTCGGGGGAGGAGGGACTGAAGCTTTCTTT. Protein sequence: CASSLGRFGGGGTEAFF.

The chain recombines TRBV4-1 with TRBJ1-1, with D maybe TRBD1 (5 bases). With 0 bases removed from V and 0 bases from J, the gap between germline ends came to 11 bases. CDR1 and CDR2 from the germline V gene are MGHRA and YSYEKL. The CDR3 covers 16 residues. CDR3 region: CASSQDPGPLNTEAFF. CDR3 in DNA: TGCGCCAGCAGCCAAGACCCGGGACCGCTGAACACTGAAGCTTTCTTT.

This rearrangement joins TRBV20-1 to TRBJ2-4; 13 bases line up with TRBD2. The V gene end was trimmed by 6 bases and the J gene end by 0 bases; junction bases not matched to a gene: 11. The V gene's germline CDR1 is DFQATT and CDR2 SNEGSKA (reference sequence). The CDR3 length is 18 residues. The CDR3 nucleotides are TGCAGTGCAGACCGGGGGACTAGCGGGACACTAGCCAAAAACATTCAGTACTTC. Residues: CSADRGTSGTLAKNIQYF.

This clonotype was detected ten times or more. The V call is TRBV7-9, the J call TRBJ2-7; D is undetermined. Germline lookup yields CDR1 SEHNR and CDR2 FQNEAQ (reference sequence). CDR3 length: 12 amino acids. Between the trimmed V and J ends, which lost 6 bases and 5 bases, there was a span of 11 bases. The CDR3 reads CASSYVVDEQYF. The DNA of the CDR3 is TGTGCCAGCAGTTACGTCGTGGACGAGCAGTACTTC.

This clonotype was observed at least ten times. The chain employs TRBV2 and TRBJ2-5; no firm D call. The CDR3 loop spans 12 amino acids. Germline V gene sequence: CDR1 SNHLY, CDR2 FYNNEI. V was shortened by 4 bases and J by 7 bases, with 10 bases between the two germline ends. CDR3 nucleotide sequence: TGTGCCAGCAGTGGGGGTATGGGGACCCAGTACTTC. Translated: CASSGGMGTQYF.

This clonotype was detected many times. The chain is built from TRBV27 and TRBJ2-7; 9 nucleotides match TRBD1. This CDR3 comprises 15 residues. Germline V gene sequence: CDR1 MNHEY, CDR2 SMNVEV (reference sequence). V trimming: 1 base; J trimming: 4 bases; junction bases outside the gene matches: 5. CDR3 residues: CASSLLSGQGYEQYF. CDR3 sequence (DNA): TGTGCCAGCAGTTTATTATCGGGACAGGGTTACGAGCAGTACTTC.

The chain employs TRBV5-1 and TRBJ2-1; 11 bases are a match to TRBD2. The CDR3 sequence is 15 residues long. With 3 bases clipped from V and 6 bases from J, the junction kept 5 bases outside the gene matches. The germline gives CDR1 SGHRS, CDR2 YFSETQ. The CDR3 DNA is TGCGCCAGCAGCTCCTCCGGGACTAGCGGCAATGAGCAGTTCTTC. Its translation is CASSSSGTSGNEQFF.

The rearrangement links TRBV4-2 to TRBJ2-7, with TRBD1 as a possible D gene (6 bases). Per germline, CDR1 LGHNA and CDR2 YNFKEQ. The length of the CDR3 is 16 residues. The germline V and J ends were trimmed by 4 bases and 0 bases, with 16 bases remaining between them. DNA of the CDR3: TGTGCCAGCAGCCTAGGGGGTTCGTGGACCTCCTACGAGCAGTACTTC. It yields the protein CASSLGGSWTSYEQYF.

The sample holds many counts of this clonotype. The rearrangement joins TRBV13 to TRBJ2-5; D is possibly TRBD1 (5 bases). Trimming removed 2 bases from V and 4 bases from J, with 17 bases in between. Germline V gene sequence: CDR1 PRHDT, CDR2 FYEKMQ (reference sequence). The length of the CDR3 is 16 residues. The CDR3 region has the DNA TGTGCCAGCAGCTTAAGGGGCTGGCGTGGAATAGAGACCCAGTACTTC. Protein: CASSLRGWRGIETQYF.

This clonotype was recorded at least ten times. The chain is built from TRBV20-1 and TRBJ2-7; TRBD2 matches 9 bases. Unmatched junction bases numbered 6, after V lost 0 bases and J lost 3 bases. Per the germline V gene, CDR1 is DFQATT and CDR2 is SNEGSKA (reference sequence). The CDR3 runs to 15 residues. DNA for the CDR3: TGCAGTGCTAGAGATATAGGACTAGCGCTCTACGAGCAGTACTTC. This translates into CSARDIGLALYEQYF.

The sample holds many counts of this clonotype. The chain joins TRBV5-5 to TRBJ1-1; possible D gene TRBD1, 5 bases. V was cut by 2 bases and J by 8 bases, with 7 bases left in between. There are 11 residues in the CDR3. Germline lookup yields CDR1 SGHKS and CDR2 YYEKEE (reference sequence). As DNA, the CDR3 is TGTGCCAGCAGCTTTGGGGCAGAAGCTTTCTTT. This translates into CASSFGAEAFF.

The rearrangement links TRBV20-1 to TRBJ2-3; the D gene is possibly TRBD2 (5 bases). V shed 3 bases and J shed 2 bases, with 15 bases lying between them. Germline CDR1 and CDR2: DFQATT and SNEGSKA (reference sequence). This CDR3 has 15 amino acids. Here the CDR3 DNA reads TGCAGTGCTAGGTCGGGGTGGAGACCCACAGATACGCAGTATTTT. Amino acids: CSARSGWRPTDTQYF.

CDR3 DNA: TGCGCCAGCAGCCAAGATCATTCCAGCGGGAGTTACGAGCAGTACTTC. Protein: CASSQDHSSGSYEQYF. The chain carries TRBV4-1 and TRBJ2-7; 8 nucleotides agree with TRBD2. The CDR3 extends over 16 amino acids. Germline values: CDR1 MGHRA, CDR2 YSYEKL. The trim removed 0 bases at V and 4 bases at J, leaving 8 bases unmatched.

This clonotype was counted only a few times. The rearrangement links TRBV24-1 to TRBJ2-5; no clear D. CDR3 size: 13 residues. The germline V and J ends were trimmed by 1 base and 4 bases, with 6 bases remaining between them. Germline CDR1 and CDR2: KGHDR and SFDVKD. CDR3 protein: CATSDLYGETQYF. The CDR3 nucleotides read TGTGCCACCAGTGATTTATACGGAGAGACCCAGTACTTC.

The CDR3 sequence is CATSREQGLYEQYF. CDR3 DNA: TGTGCCACCAGCAGGGAACAGGGGTTGTACGAGCAGTACTTC. The chain carries TRBV15 and TRBJ2-7; 7 nucleotides agree with TRBD1. This CDR3 is built from 14 residues. Germline V gene sequence: CDR1 LNHNV, CDR2 YYDKDF (reference sequence). J gave up 4 bases and V 3 bases, and 6 bases lay outside the gene matches.